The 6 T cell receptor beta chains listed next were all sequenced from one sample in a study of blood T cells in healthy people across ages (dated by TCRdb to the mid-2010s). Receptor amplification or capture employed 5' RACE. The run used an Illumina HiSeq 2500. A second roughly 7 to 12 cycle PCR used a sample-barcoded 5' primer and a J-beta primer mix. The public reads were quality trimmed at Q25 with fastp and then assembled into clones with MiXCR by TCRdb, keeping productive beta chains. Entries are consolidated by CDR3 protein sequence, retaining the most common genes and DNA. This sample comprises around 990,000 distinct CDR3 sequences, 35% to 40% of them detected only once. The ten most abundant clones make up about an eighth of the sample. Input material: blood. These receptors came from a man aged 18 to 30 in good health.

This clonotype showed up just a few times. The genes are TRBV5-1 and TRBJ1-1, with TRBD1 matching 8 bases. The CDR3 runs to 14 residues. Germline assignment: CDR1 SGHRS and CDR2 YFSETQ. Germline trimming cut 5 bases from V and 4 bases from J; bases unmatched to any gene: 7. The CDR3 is CASRIRGQATEAFF. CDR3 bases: TGCGCCAGCAGGATAAGGGGACAGGCCACTGAAGCTTTCTTT. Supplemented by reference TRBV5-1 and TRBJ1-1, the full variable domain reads KAGVTQTPRYLIKTRGQQVTLSCSPISGHRSVSWYQQTPGQGLQFLFEYFSETQRNKGNFPGRFSGRQFSNSRSEMNVSTLELGDSALYLCASRIRGQATEAFFGQGTRLTVV.

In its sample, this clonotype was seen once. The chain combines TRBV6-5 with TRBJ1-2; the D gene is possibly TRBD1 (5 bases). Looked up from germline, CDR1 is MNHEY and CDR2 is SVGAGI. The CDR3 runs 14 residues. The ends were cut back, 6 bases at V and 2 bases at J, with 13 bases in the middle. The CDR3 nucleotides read TGTGCCAGCAGACGGGGACTGCCCAACTATGGCTACACCTTC. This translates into CASRRGLPNYGYTF.

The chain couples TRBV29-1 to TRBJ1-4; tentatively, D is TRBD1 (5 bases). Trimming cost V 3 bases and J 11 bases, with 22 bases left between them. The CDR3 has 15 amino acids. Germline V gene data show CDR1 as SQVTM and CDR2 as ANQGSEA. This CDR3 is CSVEAREGAPGKLFF. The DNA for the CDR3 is TGCAGCGTTGAGGCGCGGGAAGGGGCCCCCGGGAAACTGTTTTTT.

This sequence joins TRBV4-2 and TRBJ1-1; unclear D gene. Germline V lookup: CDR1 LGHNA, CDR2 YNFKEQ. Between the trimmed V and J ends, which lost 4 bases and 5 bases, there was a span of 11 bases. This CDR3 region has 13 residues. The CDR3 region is CASSPGPGTEAFF. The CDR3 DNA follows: TGTGCCAGCAGCCCCGGCCCGGGGACTGAAGCTTTCTTT.

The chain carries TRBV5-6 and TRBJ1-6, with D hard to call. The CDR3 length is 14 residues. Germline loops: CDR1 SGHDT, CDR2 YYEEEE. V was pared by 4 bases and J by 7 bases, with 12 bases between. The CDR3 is CASSRGSWNSPLHF. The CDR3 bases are TGTGCCAGCAGCCGAGGGAGTTGGAATTCACCCCTCCACTTT.

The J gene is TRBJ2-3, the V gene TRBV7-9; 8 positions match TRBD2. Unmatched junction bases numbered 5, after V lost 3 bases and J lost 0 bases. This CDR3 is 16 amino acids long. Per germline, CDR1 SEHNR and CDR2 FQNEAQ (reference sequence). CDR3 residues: CASSFPPSGSTDTQYF. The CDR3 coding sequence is TGTGCCAGCAGCTTCCCTCCTAGCGGGAGCACAGATACGCAGTATTTT.